This entry describes one T cell receptor beta chain. This receptor's antigen is unknown. Base qualities are not recorded, but no much larger clone differs from it by a single base. This specimen belongs to a study of T-cell reconstitution after alpha-beta-depleted transplantation in children (dated by TCRdb to 2015 to 2016). With respect to the entire study: T-cell immune reconstitution after TCRalphabeta/CD19-depleted allogeneic hematopoietic cell transplantation in children was quantitatively tracked in the study by means of TCR repertoire profiling.

General study outcomes and caveats: Over the following months the frequencies of hyperexpanded clones went down, and after one year T-cell counts and TCRbeta diversity were mostly credited to newly produced T cells. The apparently early recovery of alphabetaT-cell counts about two months after transplant reportedly depended on only several hundred rapidly expanded clones that came from non-depleted graft cells. In some patients, high TCRbeta diversity at day 60 was attributed to recipient T cells and intrathymic progenitors that had survived conditioning.

The CDR3 sequence holds 15 residues, the cysteine and phenylalanine included. The CDR3 DNA has 45 bases and is translated from base 1. The library was produced with PCR. Instrument used: Illumina HiSeq 2500. TCR libraries were prepared with molecular barcoding, using unique molecular identifiers to normalize TCRbeta repertoire quantification. TCRdb trimmed the raw reads at Q25, called clones with MiXCR and kept productive beta chains. Rows with one shared CDR3 protein collapse into an entry with the most common genes and DNA. Present in this sample are about 440,000 distinct CDR3 sequences, about 40% of which were seen just once. The ten top clones hold about 30% of the sample. Sample treatment or condition, as interpreted from the label and publication: allogeneic hematopoietic cell transplantation with graft depleted of TCRalphabeta T cells and CD19 B cells. TCRalphabeta/CD19-depleted allogeneic hematopoietic cell grafts were given to the transplant recipients, all of whom were children.

The TCR was taken from a girl under 10 years old with aplastic anemia, due to receive a stem cell transplant. The specimen was PBMCs, collected before TCRalphabeta/CD19-depleted stem cell transplant. The receptor chain draws on TRBV21-1 and TRBJ2-1; the D call in the table, TRBD2, was not verified against the DNA. TRBV21-1 is assigned pseudogene status. The DNA sequence is given as TGTGCCAGCAGCCATTATCAGGGAAGGCACAATGAGCAGTTCTTC. The resulting protein is CASSHYQGRHNEQFF.